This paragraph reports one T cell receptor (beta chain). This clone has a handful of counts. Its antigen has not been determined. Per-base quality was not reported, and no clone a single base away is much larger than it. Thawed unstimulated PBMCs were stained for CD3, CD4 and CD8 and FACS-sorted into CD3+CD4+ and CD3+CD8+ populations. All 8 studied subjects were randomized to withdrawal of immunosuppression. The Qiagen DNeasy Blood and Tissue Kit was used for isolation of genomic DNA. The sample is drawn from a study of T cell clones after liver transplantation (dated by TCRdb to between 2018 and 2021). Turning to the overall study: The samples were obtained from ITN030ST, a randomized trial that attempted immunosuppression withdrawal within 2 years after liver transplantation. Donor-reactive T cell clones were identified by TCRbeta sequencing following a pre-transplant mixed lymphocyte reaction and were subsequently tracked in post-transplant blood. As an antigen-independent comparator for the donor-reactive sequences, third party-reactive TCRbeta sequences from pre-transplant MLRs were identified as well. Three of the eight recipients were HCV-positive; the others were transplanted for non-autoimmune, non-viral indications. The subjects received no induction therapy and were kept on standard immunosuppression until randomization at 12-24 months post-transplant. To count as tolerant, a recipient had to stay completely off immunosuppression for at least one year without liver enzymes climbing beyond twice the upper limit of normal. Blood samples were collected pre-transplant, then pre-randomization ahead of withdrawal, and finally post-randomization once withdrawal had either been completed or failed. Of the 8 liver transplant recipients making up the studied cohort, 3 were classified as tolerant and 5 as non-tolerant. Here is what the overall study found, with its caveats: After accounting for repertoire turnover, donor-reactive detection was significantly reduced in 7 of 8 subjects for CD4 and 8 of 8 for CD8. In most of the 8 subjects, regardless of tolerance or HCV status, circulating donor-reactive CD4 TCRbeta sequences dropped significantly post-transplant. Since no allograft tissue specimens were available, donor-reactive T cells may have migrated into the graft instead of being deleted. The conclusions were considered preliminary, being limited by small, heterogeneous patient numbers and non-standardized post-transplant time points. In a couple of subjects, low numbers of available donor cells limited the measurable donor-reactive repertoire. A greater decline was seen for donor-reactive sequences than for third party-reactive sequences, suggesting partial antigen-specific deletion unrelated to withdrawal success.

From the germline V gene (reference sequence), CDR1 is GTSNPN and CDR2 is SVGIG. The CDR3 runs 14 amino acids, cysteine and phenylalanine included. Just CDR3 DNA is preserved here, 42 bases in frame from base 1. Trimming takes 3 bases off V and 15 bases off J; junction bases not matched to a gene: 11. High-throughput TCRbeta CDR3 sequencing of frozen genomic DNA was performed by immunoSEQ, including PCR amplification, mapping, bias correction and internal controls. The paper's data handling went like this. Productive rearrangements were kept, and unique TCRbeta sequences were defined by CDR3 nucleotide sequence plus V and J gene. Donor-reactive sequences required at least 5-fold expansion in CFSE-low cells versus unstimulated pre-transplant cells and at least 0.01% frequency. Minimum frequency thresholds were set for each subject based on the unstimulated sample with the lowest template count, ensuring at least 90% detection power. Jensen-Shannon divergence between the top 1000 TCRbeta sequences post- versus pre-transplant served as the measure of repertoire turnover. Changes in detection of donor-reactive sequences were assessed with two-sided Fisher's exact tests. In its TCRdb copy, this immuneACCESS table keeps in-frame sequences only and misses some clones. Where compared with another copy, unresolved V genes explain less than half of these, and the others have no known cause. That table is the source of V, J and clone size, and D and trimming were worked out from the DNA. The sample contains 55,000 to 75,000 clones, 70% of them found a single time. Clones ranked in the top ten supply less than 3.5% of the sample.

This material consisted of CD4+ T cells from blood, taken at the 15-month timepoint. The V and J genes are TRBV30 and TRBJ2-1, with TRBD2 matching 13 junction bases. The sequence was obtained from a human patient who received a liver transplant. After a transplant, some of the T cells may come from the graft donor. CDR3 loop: CAWRVPGLAGEGFF. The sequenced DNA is TGTGCCTGGAGGGTACCTGGACTAGCGGGAGAGGGGTTCTTC.